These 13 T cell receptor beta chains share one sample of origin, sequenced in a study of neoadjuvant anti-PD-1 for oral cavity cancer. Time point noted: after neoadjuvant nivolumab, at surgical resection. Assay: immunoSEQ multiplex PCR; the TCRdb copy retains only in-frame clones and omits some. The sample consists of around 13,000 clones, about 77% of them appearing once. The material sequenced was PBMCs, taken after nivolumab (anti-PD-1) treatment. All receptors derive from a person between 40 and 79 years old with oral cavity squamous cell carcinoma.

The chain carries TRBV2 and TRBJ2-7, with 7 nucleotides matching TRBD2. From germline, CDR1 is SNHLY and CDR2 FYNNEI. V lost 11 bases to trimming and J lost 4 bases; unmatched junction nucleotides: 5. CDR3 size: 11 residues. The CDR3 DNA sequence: TGTGCCGGCTCGGGGGGATACGAGCAGTACTTC. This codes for CAGSGGYEQYF.

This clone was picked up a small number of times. CDR3 sequence: CASRQGLPDYGYTF. The CDR3 nucleotides are TGCGCCAGCAGACAGGGGCTACCCGACTATGGCTACACCTTC. The chain is built from TRBV5-1 and TRBJ1-2; TRBD1 matches at 7 bases. CDR3 length: 14 residues. Trimming took 5 bases from V and 3 from J; bases not matched to a gene: 7. Germline V lookup: CDR1 SGHRS, CDR2 YFSETQ.

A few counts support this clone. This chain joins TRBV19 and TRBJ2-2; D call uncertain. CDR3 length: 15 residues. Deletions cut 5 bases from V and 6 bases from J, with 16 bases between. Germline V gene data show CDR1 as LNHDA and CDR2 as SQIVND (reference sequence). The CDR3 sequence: CASSFYAVGAGELFF. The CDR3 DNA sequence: TGTGCCAGTAGTTTTTACGCGGTTGGAGCCGGGGAGCTGTTTTTT.

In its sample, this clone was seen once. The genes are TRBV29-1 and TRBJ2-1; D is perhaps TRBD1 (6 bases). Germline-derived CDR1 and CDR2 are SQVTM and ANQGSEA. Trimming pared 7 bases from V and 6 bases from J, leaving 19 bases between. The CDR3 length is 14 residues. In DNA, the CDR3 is TGCAGCGGTTCCGGACAGAGCGCTACCAATGAGCAGTTCTTC. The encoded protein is CSGSGQSATNEQFF.

Here the CDR3 DNA reads TGTGCCAGCAGCGCGACTAGCGGTCCTAGCACAGATACGCAGTATTTT. Residues: CASSATSGPSTDTQYF. The rearrangement joins TRBV9 to TRBJ2-3; TRBD2 aligns across 9 bases. Germline assignment: CDR1 SGDLS and CDR2 YYNGEE. This CDR3 is built from 16 residues. Losses at the gene ends were 3 bases for V and 0 bases for J; bases not matched to a gene: 5.

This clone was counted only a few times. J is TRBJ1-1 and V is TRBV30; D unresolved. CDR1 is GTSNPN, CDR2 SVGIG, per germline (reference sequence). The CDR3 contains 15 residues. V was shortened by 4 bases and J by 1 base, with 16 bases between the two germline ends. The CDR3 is CAWKKSGNPNTEAFF. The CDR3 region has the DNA TGTGCCTGGAAGAAGTCGGGCAACCCGAACACTGAAGCTTTCTTT.

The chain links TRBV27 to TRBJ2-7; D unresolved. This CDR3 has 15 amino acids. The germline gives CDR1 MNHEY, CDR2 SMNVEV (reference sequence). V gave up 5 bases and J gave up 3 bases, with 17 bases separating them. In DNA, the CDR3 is TGTGCCAGCAGTCCCCTATACAACGGCGGCTACGAGCAGTACTTC. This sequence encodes CASSPLYNGGYEQYF.

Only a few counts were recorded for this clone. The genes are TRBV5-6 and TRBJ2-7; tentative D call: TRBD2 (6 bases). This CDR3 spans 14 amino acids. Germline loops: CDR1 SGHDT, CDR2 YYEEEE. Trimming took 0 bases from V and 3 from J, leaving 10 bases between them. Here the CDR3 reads CASSLGGDFYEQYF. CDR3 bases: TGTGCCAGCAGCTTGGGCGGGGATTTCTACGAGCAGTACTTC.

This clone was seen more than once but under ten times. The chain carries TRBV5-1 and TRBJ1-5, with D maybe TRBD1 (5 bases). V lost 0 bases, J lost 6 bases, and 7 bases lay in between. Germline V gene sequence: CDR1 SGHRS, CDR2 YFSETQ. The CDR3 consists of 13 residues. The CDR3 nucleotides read TGCGCCAGCAGCTTGGACGGGGGTCAGCCCCAGCATTTT. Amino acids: CASSLDGGQPQHF.

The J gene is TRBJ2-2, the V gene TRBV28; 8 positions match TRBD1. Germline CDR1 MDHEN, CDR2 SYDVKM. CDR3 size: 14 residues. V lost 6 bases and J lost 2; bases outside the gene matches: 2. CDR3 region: CASRDRVNTGELFF. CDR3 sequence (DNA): TGTGCCAGCAGGGACAGGGTTAACACCGGGGAGCTGTTTTTT.

The CDR3 sequence is CASSPDTYGYTF. CDR3 nucleotides: TGTGCCAGCAGCCCCGACACCTATGGCTACACCTTC. The chain combines TRBV7-6 with TRBJ1-2; D call uncertain. The CDR3 totals 12 residues. Trimming shortened V by 5 bases and J by 4 bases, and 8 bases separated the two germline ends. The germline CDR1 and CDR2 sequences are SGHVS and FNYEAQ.

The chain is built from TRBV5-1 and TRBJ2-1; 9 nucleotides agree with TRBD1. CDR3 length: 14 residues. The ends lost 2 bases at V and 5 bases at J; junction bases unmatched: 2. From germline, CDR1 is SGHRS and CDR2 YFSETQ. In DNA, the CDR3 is TGCGCCAGCAGCTTCCGGGACAGGGACAATGAGCAGTTCTTC. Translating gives CASSFRDRDNEQFF.

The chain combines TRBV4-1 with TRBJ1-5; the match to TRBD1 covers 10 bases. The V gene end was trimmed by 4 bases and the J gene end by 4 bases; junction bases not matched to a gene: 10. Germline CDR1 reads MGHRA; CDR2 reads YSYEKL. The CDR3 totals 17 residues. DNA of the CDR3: TGCGCCAGCAGCCTTGACAGGGGGCTTAGGAGGAATCAGCCCCAGCATTTT. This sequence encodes CASSLDRGLRRNQPQHF.